This T cell receptor beta chain was sequenced during a study of shared clonotypes between healthy human individuals. For the study at large: The cohort had two women and a few men, ages 18 to 49.

Unmatched junction bases numbered 12, after V lost 2 bases and J lost 5 bases. The V gene's germline CDR1 is KGHSH and CDR2 LQKENI. The CDR3 is made up of 17 amino acids. Naive CD8 isolation took CD45RO-negative cells positively selected for CCR7 and excluded terminally differentiated effector memory CD45RA+ cells. Data came from immunoSEQ multiplex PCR; TCRdb stores just in-frame clones and leaves some out. This table holds 600,000 or so clones, 95% to 98% found once. Sequencing was performed on naive CD8+ T cells sorted from blood. This sequence joins TRBV18 and TRBJ2-1; 7 bases are shared with TRBD2. This TCR derives from a man aged 30-40 years in good health. This chain's CDR3 is CASSPAWGLKLDNEQFF. The DNA of the CDR3 is TGTGCCAGCTCACCAGCTTGGGGACTAAAGTTGGACAATGAGCAGTTCTTC.